Listed below are T cell receptor beta chains from one sample, sequenced in a study of a mutant IDH1 vaccine in newly diagnosed glioma. The antigens these receptors bind are not known. Data came from immunoSEQ multiplex PCR; TCRdb stores just in-frame clones and leaves some out. The repertoire includes 70,000 to 100,000 clones, about 91% of them detected once, and about 0.61% sits in the top ten. The material was PBMCs, obtained from a glioma patient whose treatment included an IDH1 peptide vaccine. These receptors all come from a woman in her forties or fifties with glioma. CDR3s include the opening cysteine and the closing phenylalanine or tryptophan. The order of the fields is J gene, V gene, CDR3 protein.

j_call: TRBJ1-2; v_call: TRBV29-1; cdr3_aa: CSLGTGDDYGYTF
j_call: TRBJ2-5; v_call: TRBV28; cdr3_aa: CASGFLGPQETQYF
j_call: TRBJ1-4; v_call: TRBV4-2; cdr3_aa: CASSQVGGLDEKLFF
j_call: TRBJ2-7; v_call: TRBV7-9; cdr3_aa: CASSFSDGAYEQYF
j_call: TRBJ1-2; v_call: TRBV7-9; cdr3_aa: CASSLPAGGGGIYGYTF
j_call: TRBJ2-7; v_call: TRBV5-4; cdr3_aa: CASSPETGLPGEQYF
j_call: TRBJ1-3; v_call: TRBV9; cdr3_aa: CASSVAGNSGNTIYF
j_call: TRBJ1-6; v_call: TRBV27; cdr3_aa: CASEGTADNSPLHF
j_call: TRBJ2-7; v_call: TRBV27; cdr3_aa: CASSRHQYF
j_call: TRBJ1-5; v_call: TRBV6-1; cdr3_aa: CASSYNSNQPQHF
j_call: TRBJ2-1; v_call: TRBV5-1; cdr3_aa: CASSSGQHNEQFF
j_call: TRBJ1-1; v_call: TRBV5-4; cdr3_aa: CASSLRKNTEAFF
j_call: TRBJ1-1; v_call: TRBV4-1; cdr3_aa: CASSHRPGQMNTEAFF
j_call: TRBJ2-7; v_call: TRBV27; cdr3_aa: CASASGFEQYF
j_call: TRBJ2-5; v_call: TRBV9; cdr3_aa: CASSPRGLEVGETQYF
j_call: TRBJ2-5; v_call: TRBV9; cdr3_aa: CASSVGGGPGETQYF
j_call: TRBJ2-3; v_call: TRBV5-1; cdr3_aa: CASSLVPDPDTQYF
j_call: TRBJ2-1; v_call: TRBV6-6; cdr3_aa: CASSPDSYNEQFF
j_call: TRBJ2-7; v_call: TRBV27; cdr3_aa: CASSLTIQAEQYF
j_call: TRBJ2-7; v_call: TRBV5-6; cdr3_aa: CASSESYEQYF
j_call: TRBJ2-7; v_call: TRBV7-2; cdr3_aa: CASSVGQGLAEQYF
j_call: TRBJ1-2; v_call: TRBV28; cdr3_aa: CASSLPRVHGYTF
j_call: TRBJ1-2; v_call: TRBV7-3; cdr3_aa: CASSLHRDRVYGYTF
j_call: TRBJ1-1; v_call: TRBV29-1; cdr3_aa: CSVGNRGWNTEAFF
j_call: TRBJ1-1; v_call: TRBV9; cdr3_aa: CASSPRAGGTEAFF
j_call: TRBJ2-1; v_call: TRBV7-6; cdr3_aa: CASSLAWAKNEQFF
j_call: TRBJ2-5; v_call: TRBV11-3; cdr3_aa: CASSPSQGAQETQYF
j_call: TRBJ2-7; v_call: TRBV7-9; cdr3_aa: CASSLAGGPGEQYF
j_call: TRBJ2-3; v_call: TRBV10-2; cdr3_aa: CASSETDLAGGPKYF
j_call: TRBJ1-5; v_call: TRBV12-5; cdr3_aa: CASGPGPWGIGNQPQHF
j_call: TRBJ2-3; v_call: TRBV6-6; cdr3_aa: CASSQGTSVLDTQYF
j_call: TRBJ1-1; v_call: TRBV19; cdr3_aa: CASSSRDRPREAFF